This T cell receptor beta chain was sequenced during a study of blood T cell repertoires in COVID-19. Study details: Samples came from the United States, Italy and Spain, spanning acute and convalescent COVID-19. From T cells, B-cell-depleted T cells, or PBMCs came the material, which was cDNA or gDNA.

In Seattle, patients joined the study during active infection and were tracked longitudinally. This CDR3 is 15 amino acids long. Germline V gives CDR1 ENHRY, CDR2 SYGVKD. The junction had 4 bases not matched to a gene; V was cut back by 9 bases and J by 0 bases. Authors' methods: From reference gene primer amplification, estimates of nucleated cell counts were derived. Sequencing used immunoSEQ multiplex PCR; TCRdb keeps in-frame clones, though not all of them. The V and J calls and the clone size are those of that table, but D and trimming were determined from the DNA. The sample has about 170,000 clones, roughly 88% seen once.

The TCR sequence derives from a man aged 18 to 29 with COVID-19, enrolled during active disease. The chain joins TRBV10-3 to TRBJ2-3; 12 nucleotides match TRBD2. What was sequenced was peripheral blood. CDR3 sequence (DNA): TGTGCCATATCTAGCGGGGGGGAGAGCACAGATACGCAGTATTTT. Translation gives CAISSGGESTDTQYF.